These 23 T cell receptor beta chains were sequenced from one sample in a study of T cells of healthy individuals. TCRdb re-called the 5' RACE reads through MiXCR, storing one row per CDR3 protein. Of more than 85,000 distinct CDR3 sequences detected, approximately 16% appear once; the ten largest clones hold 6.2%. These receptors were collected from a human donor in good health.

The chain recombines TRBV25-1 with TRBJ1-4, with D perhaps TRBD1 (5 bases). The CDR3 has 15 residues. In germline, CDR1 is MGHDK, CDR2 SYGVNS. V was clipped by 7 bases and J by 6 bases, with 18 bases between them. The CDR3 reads CASTTPREGDEKLFF. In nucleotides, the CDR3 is TGTGCCAGCACTACCCCCAGGGAGGGCGATGAAAAACTGTTTTTT.

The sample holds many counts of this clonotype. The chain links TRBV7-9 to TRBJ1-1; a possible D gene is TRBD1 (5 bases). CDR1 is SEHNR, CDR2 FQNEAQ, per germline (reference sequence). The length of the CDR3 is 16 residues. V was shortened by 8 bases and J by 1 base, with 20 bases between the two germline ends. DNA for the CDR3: TGTGCCAGCCGTGGCCAGGGTTCGACTGAGAACACTGAAGCTTTCTTT. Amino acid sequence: CASRGQGSTENTEAFF.

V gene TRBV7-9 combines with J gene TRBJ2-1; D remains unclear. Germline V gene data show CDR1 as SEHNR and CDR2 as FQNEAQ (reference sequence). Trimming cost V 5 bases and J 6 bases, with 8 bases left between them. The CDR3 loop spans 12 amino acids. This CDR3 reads CASSPGPNEQFF. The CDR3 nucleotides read TGTGCCAGCAGCCCCGGACCCAATGAGCAGTTCTTC.

CDR3 loop: CASSFVRGRGEKLFF. CDR3 DNA: TGTGCCAGCAGCTTCGTCCGGGGGCGGGGTGAAAAACTGTTTTTT. This rearrangement joins TRBV7-2 to TRBJ1-4; a weak D match, TRBD1 (6 bases). CDR1 is SGHTA and CDR2 is FQGNSA in the germline V gene. This CDR3 is 15 amino acids long. V dropped 3 bases and J dropped 7 bases, with 15 bases sitting between them.

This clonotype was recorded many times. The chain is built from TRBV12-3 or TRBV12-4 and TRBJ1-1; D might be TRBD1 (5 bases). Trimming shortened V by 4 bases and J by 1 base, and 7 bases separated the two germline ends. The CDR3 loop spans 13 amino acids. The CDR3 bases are TGTGCCAGCAGTTGGGGGACGAACACTGAAGCTTTCTTT. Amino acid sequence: CASSWGTNTEAFF.

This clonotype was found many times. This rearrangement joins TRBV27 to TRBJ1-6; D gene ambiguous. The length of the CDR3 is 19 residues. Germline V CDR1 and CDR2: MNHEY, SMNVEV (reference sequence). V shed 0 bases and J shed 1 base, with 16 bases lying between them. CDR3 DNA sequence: TGTGCCAGCAGTTTATCGACGGGAGTGTTTGGGTCCTATAATTCACCCCTCCACTTT. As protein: CASSLSTGVFGSYNSPLHF.

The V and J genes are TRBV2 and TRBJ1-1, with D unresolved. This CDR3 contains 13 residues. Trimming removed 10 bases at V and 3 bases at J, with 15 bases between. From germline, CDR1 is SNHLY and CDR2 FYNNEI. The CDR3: CANKPGEYTEAFF. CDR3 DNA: TGTGCCAACAAACCGGGCGAGTACACTGAAGCTTTCTTT.

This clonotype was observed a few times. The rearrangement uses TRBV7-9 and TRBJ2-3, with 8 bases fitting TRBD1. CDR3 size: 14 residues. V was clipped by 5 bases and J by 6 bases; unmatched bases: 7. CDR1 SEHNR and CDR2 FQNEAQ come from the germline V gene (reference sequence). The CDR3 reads CASSLGQGWDTQYF. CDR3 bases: TGTGCCAGCAGCCTCGGACAGGGCTGGGATACGCAGTATTTT.

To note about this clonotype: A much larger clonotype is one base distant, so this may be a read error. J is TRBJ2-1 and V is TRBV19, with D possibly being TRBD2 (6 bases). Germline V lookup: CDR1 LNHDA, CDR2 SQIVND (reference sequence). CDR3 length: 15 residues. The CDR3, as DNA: TGTGCCAGTAGTCTCCGGACTAACCCCTACAATGAGCAGATCTTC. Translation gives CASSLRTNPYNEQIF.

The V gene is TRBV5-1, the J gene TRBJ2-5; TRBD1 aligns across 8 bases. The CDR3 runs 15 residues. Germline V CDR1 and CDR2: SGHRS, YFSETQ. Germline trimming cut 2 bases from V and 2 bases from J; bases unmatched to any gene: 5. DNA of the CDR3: TGCGCCAGCAGCTTAGGGACAGGAGGTCAAGAGACCCAGTACTTC. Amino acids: CASSLGTGGQETQYF.

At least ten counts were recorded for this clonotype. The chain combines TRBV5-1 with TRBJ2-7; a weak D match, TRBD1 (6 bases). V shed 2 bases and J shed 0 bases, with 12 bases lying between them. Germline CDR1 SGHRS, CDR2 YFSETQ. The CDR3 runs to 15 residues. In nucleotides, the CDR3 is TGCGCCAGCAGCTTCAGGGGTACCCTCTCCTACGAGCAGTACTTC. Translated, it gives CASSFRGTLSYEQYF. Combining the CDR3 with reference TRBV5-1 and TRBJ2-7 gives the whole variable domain KAGVTQTPRYLIKTRGQQVTLSCSPISGHRSVSWYQQTPGQGLQFLFEYFSETQRNKGNFPGRFSGRQFSNSRSEMNVSTLELGDSALYLCASSFRGTLSYEQYFGPGTRLTVT.

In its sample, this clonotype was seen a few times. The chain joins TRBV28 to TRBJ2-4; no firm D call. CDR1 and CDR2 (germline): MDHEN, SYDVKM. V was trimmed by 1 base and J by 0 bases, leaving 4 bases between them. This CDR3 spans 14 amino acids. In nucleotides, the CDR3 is TGTGCCAGCAGTTTATCCTTAGCCAAAAACATTCAGTACTTC. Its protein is CASSLSLAKNIQYF.

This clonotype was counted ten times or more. DNA of the CDR3: TGTGCCAGCAGCTTGGATGATAGCAATCAGCCCCAGCATTTT. Translation: CASSLDDSNQPQHF. The chain carries TRBV6-5 and TRBJ1-5; no clear D gene. Germline-derived CDR1 and CDR2 are MNHEY and SVGAGI. V dropped 6 bases and J dropped 0 bases, with 9 bases sitting between them. This CDR3 is built from 14 residues.

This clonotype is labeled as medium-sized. This CDR3 reads CSARGGDPQETQYF. The CDR3 bases are TGCAGTGCTAGAGGCGGGGATCCTCAAGAGACCCAGTACTTC. V is TRBV20-1 and J is TRBJ2-5; maybe TRBD2 (6 bases). There are 14 residues in the CDR3. V was shortened by 1 base and J by 2 bases, with 11 bases between the two germline ends. Germline lookup yields CDR1 DFQATT and CDR2 SNEGSKA (reference sequence).

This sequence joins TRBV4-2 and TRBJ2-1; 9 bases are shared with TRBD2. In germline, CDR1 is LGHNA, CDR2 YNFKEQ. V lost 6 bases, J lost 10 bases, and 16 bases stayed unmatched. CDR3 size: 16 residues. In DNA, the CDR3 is TGTGCCAGCAGTCGGCCCTTGGCGGGAGGGCCAGGGGAGCAGTTCTTC. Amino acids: CASSRPLAGGPGEQFF.

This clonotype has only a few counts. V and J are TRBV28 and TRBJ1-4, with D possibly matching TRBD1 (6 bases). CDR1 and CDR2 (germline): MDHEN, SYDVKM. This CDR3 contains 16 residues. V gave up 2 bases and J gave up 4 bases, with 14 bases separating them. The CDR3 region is CASSLQMTGDNEKLFF. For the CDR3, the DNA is TGTGCCAGCAGTTTACAGATGACAGGAGATAATGAAAAACTGTTTTTT.

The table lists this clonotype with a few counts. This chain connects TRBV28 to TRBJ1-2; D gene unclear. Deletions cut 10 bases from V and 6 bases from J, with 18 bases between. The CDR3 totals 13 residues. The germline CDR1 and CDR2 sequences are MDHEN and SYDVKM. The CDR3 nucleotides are TGTGCCACCCCCTCCCGGGTTGGGCATGGCTACACCTTC. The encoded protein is CATPSRVGHGYTF.

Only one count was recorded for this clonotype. In DNA form, the CDR3 reads TGTGCCAGCAGACTATCGACAGGGGCGAGAGGCTACACCTTC. Its protein is CASRLSTGARGYTF. The rearrangement joins TRBV3-1 to TRBJ1-2; 8 positions agree with TRBD1. The CDR3 runs 14 residues. V trimming: 6 bases; J trimming: 8 bases; junction bases outside the gene matches: 11. Germline lookup yields CDR1 LGHDT and CDR2 YNNKEL (reference sequence).

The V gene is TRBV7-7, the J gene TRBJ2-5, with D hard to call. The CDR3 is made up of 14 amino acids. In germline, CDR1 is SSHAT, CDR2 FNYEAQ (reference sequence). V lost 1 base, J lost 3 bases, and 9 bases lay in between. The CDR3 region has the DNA TGTGCCAGCAGCTTAGGTGCCGTTAAAGAGACCCAGTACTTC. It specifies CASSLGAVKETQYF.

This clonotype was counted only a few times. The CDR3 DNA is TGCGCCAGCAGCTTGGATATTCAGGGACGAAACGGGGGTGGCTACACCTTC. As protein: CASSLDIQGRNGGGYTF. This chain uses TRBV5-1 with TRBJ1-2, with D perhaps matching TRBD1 (5 bases). CDR3 size: 17 residues. Looked up from germline, CDR1 is SGHRS and CDR2 is YFSETQ. V lost 0 bases to trimming and J lost 7 bases, with 22 bases between them.

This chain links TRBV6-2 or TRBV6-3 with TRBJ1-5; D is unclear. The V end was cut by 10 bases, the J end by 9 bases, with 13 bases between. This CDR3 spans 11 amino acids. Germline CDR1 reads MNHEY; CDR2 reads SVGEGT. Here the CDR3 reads CATRPPGPQHF. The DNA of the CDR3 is TGTGCCACCAGGCCACCCGGGCCCCAGCATTTT.

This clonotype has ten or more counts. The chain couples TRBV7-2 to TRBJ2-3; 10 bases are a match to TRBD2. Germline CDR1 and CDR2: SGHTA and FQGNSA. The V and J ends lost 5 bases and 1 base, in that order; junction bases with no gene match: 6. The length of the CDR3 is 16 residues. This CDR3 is CASSIGLAERTDTQYF. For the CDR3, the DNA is TGTGCCAGCAGCATCGGACTAGCGGAGCGCACAGATACGCAGTATTTT.

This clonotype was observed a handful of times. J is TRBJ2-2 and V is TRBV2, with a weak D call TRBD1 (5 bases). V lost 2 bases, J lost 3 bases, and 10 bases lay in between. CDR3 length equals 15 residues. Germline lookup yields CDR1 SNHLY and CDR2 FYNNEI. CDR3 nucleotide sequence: TGTGCCAGCAGTGAAAACAGGCTATACACCGGGGAGCTGTTTTTT. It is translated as CASSENRLYTGELFF.